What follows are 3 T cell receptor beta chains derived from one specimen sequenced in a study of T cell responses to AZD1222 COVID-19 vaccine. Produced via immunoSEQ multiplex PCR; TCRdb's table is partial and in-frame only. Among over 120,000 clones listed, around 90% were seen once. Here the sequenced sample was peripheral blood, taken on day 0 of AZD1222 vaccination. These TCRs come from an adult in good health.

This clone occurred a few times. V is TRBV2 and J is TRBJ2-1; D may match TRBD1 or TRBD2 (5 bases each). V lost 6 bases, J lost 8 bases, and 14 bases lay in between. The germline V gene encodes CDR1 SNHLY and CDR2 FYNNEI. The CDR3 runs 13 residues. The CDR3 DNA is TGTGCCAGCAGCAAAGGGACGGGCCATGAGCAGTTCTTC. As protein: CASSKGTGHEQFF.

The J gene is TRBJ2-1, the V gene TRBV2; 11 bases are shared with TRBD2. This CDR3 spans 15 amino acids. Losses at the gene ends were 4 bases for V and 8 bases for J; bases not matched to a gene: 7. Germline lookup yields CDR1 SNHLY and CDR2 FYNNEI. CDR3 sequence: CASSGPSGRTDEQFF. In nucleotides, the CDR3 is TGTGCCAGCAGTGGGCCTAGCGGGAGGACGGATGAGCAGTTCTTC.

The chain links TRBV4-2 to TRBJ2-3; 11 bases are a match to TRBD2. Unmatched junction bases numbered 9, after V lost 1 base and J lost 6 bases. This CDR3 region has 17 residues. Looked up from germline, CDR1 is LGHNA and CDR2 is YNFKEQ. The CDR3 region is CASSQGPWTSGLDTQYF. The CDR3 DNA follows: TGTGCCAGCAGCCAAGGCCCCTGGACTAGCGGGCTTGATACGCAGTATTTT.